One and the same sample provided the 12 T cell receptor beta chains below, sequenced in a study of Graves' ophthalmopathy and Graves' hyperthyroidism (dated by TCRdb to the late 2010s). The sequencing machine was an Illumina HiSeq 2000. For repertoire sequencing, TCR beta CDR3 regions were amplified from RNA transcripts. The first round of RT-PCR was done with HTBI primers and the Qiagen OneStep RT-PCR kit, and was followed by a second round of multiplex PCR, then size selection and purification. TCRdb handled the public reads itself, with Q25 trimming in fastp and clone calling in MiXCR, and kept productive beta chains. Entries that share a CDR3 protein sequence are merged under the most common genes and DNA. This sample has 260,000 or so distinct CDR3 sequences in its table, and around 50% of those were observed once. The ten largest make up about half of the sample. Sequenced input: peripheral blood. The origin of the receptors is an adult man with Graves' ophthalmopathy.

On this clonotype itself: Germline and junction disagree at one end, which may indicate a read error. The chain recombines TRBV5-1 with TRBJ1-1, with a possible D match to TRBD1 (6 bases). This CDR3 region has 13 residues. CDR1 is SGHRS, CDR2 YFSETQ, per germline. This CDR3 is CASTQGRNTEAFF. In DNA, the CDR3 is TGCGCCAGCACACAGGGCCGGAACACTGAAGCCTTCTTT.

The rearrangement links TRBV20-1 to TRBJ2-5; 10 bases match TRBD1. The V gene's germline CDR1 is DFQATT and CDR2 SNEGSKA (reference sequence). The V and J ends lost 5 bases and 5 bases, in that order; junction bases with no gene match: 5. CDR3 length: 13 residues. CDR3 loop: CSARTGGRETQYF. The CDR3 DNA follows: TGCAGTGCTCGGACAGGGGGTAGGGAGACCCAGTACTTC.

The V and J genes are TRBV19 and TRBJ2-5, with 8 bases aligning to TRBD2. Trimming removed 6 bases from V and 0 bases from J; junction bases left unmatched: 9. The germline V gene has CDR1 LNHDA and CDR2 SQIVND (reference sequence). This CDR3 comprises 16 residues. The CDR3 DNA reads as TGTGCCAGTAGCGGACTAGCAGATGAGTACCAAGAGACCCAGTACTTC. Its protein is CASSGLADEYQETQYF.

J is TRBJ1-3 and V is TRBV10-3; D is ambiguous. The CDR3 spans 17 residues. In germline, CDR1 is ENHRY, CDR2 SYGVKD. V was trimmed by 10 bases and J by 0 bases, leaving 22 bases between them. The CDR3 region has the DNA TGTGCCACTCCCTTTGGGCAGCGATTATTCTCTGGAAACACCATATATTTT. This gives the protein CATPFGQRLFSGNTIYF.

This clonotype was picked up many times. The chain joins TRBV29-1 to TRBJ2-5; maybe TRBD2 (5 bases). V was pared by 1 base and J by 9 bases, with 21 bases between. The CDR3 loop spans 15 amino acids. Germline assignment: CDR1 SQVTM and CDR2 ANQGSEA. The CDR3 loop is CSVEASGGKAEAQYF. In DNA, the CDR3 is TGCAGCGTTGAAGCGTCGGGCGGCAAGGCGGAGGCCCAGTACTTC.

The rearrangement joins TRBV5-1 to TRBJ1-5; D is unclear. Trimming left V 0 bases short and J 4 bases short, with 14 bases between. There are 16 residues in the CDR3. The germline CDR1 and CDR2 sequences are SGHRS and YFSETQ. CDR3 sequence (DNA): TGCGCCAGCAGCTTGGAGGGTGGGGTAAGAAATCAGCCCCAGCATTTT. It translates to CASSLEGGVRNQPQHF. The whole variable domain, remainder taken from reference TRBV5-1 and TRBJ1-5, is KAGVTQTPRYLIKTRGQQVTLSCSPISGHRSVSWYQQTPGQGLQFLFEYFSETQRNKGNFPGRFSGRQFSNSRSEMNVSTLELGDSALYLCASSLEGGVRNQPQHFGDGTRLSIL.

This clonotype has a handful of counts. CDR3 nucleotides: TGTGCCAGCAGCTACGGGACAGGGTTAGGTTCACCCCTCCACTTT. It specifies CASSYGTGLGSPLHF. The chain links TRBV11-3 to TRBJ1-6, with 9 bases matching TRBD1. The trim removed 4 bases at V and 9 bases at J, leaving 7 bases unmatched. The CDR3 covers 15 residues. Germline CDR1 is SGHNT and CDR2 is YENEEA.

The chain joins TRBV11-2 to TRBJ2-5; D is uncertain. This CDR3 is 14 amino acids long. In germline, CDR1 is SGHAT, CDR2 FQNNGV. The ends were cut back, 0 bases at V and 0 bases at J, with 5 bases in the middle. The CDR3 nucleotides read TGTGCCAGCAGCTTAGAGGGCTACCAAGAGACCCAGTACTTC. Translated: CASSLEGYQETQYF. The whole variable domain, filled in from reference TRBV11-2 and TRBJ2-5, reads EAGVAQSPRYKIIEKRQSVAFWCNPISGHATLYWYQQILGQGPKLLIQFQNNGVVDDSQLPKDRFSAERLKGVDSTLKIQPAKLEDSAVYLCASSLEGYQETQYFGPGTRLLVL.

A few counts support this clonotype. The chain carries TRBV20-1 and TRBJ1-6, with D perhaps matching TRBD1 (5 bases). This CDR3 has 13 amino acids. V was trimmed by 6 bases and J by 7 bases, leaving 13 bases between them. Germline V gene sequence: CDR1 DFQATT, CDR2 SNEGSKA (reference sequence). The CDR3 here is CSAHDSRNSPLHF. The CDR3, as DNA: TGCAGTGCCCACGACAGCCGAAATTCACCCCTCCACTTT.

This clonotype has just one count. The genes are TRBV6-6 and TRBJ2-5; maybe TRBD1 (6 bases). The CDR3 consists of 14 residues. Germline V gene lookup returns CDR1 MNHNY and CDR2 SVGAGI (reference sequence). V gave up 7 bases and J gave up 4 bases, with 16 bases separating them. The CDR3 sequence is CASTQDPRGETQYF. CDR3 bases: TGTGCCAGCACCCAAGACCCCAGGGGAGAGACCCAGTACTTC.

The chain carries TRBV5-1 and TRBJ1-1, with 10 bases identical to TRBD1. CDR3 size: 14 residues. The V gene end was trimmed by 4 bases and the J gene end by 7 bases; junction bases not matched to a gene: 7. CDR1 and CDR2 from the germline V gene are SGHRS and YFSETQ. The CDR3 spells CASSGRDRGDEAFF. The DNA for the CDR3 is TGCGCCAGCAGCGGCCGGGACAGGGGTGATGAAGCTTTCTTT.

V and J are TRBV20-1 and TRBJ2-5, with 7 positions matching TRBD1. This CDR3 is 13 amino acids long. With 3 bases clipped from V and 5 bases from J, the junction kept 6 bases outside the gene matches. Germline V gene data show CDR1 as DFQATT and CDR2 as SNEGSKA (reference sequence). The CDR3 reads CSASLGGAETQYF. CDR3 DNA: TGCAGTGCTAGTCTAGGGGGCGCCGAGACCCAGTACTTC.